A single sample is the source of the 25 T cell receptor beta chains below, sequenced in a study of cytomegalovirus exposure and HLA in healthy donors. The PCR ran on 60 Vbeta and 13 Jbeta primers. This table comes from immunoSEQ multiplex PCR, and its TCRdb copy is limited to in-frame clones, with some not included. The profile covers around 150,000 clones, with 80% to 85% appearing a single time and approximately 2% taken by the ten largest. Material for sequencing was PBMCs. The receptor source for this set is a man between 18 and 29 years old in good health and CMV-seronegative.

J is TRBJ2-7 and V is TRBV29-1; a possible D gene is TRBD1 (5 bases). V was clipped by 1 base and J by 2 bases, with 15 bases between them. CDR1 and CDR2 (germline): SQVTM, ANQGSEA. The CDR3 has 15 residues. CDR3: CSVEAEAGSTYEQYF. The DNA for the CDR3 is TGCAGCGTTGAAGCCGAGGCAGGGTCGACCTACGAGCAGTACTTC.

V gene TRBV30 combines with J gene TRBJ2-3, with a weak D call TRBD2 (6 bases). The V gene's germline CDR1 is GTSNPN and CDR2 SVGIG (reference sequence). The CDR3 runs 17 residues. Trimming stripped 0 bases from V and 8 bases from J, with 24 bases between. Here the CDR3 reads CAWSVPGGSGSRSTQYF. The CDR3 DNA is TGTGCCTGGAGTGTACCCGGGGGATCCGGATCCCGGAGTACGCAGTATTTT.

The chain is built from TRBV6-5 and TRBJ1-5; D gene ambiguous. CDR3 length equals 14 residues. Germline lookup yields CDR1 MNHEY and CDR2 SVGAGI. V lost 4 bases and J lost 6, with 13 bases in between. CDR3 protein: CASSSYRAGQPQHF. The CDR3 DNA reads TGTGCCAGCAGTTCTTACCGGGCGGGTCAGCCCCAGCATTTT.

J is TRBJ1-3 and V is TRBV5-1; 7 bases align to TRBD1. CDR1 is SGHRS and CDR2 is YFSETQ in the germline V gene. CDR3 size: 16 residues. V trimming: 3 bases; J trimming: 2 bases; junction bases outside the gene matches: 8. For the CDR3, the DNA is TGCGCCAGCAGCTACGGGACAGCTCAACCTGGAAACACCATATATTTT. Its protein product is CASSYGTAQPGNTIYF.

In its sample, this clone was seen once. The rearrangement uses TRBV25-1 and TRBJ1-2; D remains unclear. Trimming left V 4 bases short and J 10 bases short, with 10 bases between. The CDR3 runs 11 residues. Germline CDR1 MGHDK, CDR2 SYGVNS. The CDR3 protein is CASSAPGYYTF. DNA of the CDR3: TGTGCCAGCAGTGCCCCGGGGTACTACACCTTC.

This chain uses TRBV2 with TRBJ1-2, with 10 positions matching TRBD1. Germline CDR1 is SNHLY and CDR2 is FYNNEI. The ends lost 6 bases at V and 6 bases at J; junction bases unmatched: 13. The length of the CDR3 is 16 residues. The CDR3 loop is CASSRFMTGGRDGYTF. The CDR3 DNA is TGTGCCAGCAGCCGTTTTATGACAGGGGGCCGGGATGGCTACACCTTC.

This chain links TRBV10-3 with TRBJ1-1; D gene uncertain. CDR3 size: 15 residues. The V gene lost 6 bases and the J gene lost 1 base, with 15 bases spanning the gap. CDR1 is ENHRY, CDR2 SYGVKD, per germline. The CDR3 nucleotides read TGTGCCATCAGCCTGCGCGGAACCGGGAACACTGAAGCTTTCTTT. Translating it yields CAISLRGTGNTEAFF.

CDR3 coding DNA: TGCGCCAGCAGCTTGGTCGGAGGGGGCTTCGAGACCCAGTACTTC. Encoded protein: CASSLVGGGFETQYF. The chain has TRBV5-1 and TRBJ2-5; possible D gene TRBD1, 7 bases. CDR3 length: 15 amino acids. V was trimmed by 0 bases and J by 5 bases, leaving 14 bases between them. Germline CDR1 and CDR2: SGHRS and YFSETQ.

The CDR3 spells CASSPPSGTGYNEQFF. The CDR3 coding sequence is TGCGCCAGCAGCCCCCCCTCCGGGACAGGGTACAATGAGCAGTTCTTC. V and J are TRBV5-1 and TRBJ2-1; 9 positions match TRBD1. The CDR3 loop spans 16 amino acids. The trim removed 4 bases at V and 4 bases at J, leaving 9 bases unmatched. Germline CDR1 and CDR2: SGHRS and YFSETQ. Supplemented by reference TRBV5-1 and TRBJ2-1, the full variable domain reads KAGVTQTPRYLIKTRGQQVTLSCSPISGHRSVSWYQQTPGQGLQFLFEYFSETQRNKGNFPGRFSGRQFSNSRSEMNVSTLELGDSALYLCASSPPSGTGYNEQFFGPGTRLTVL.

The CDR3 region is CASTESSYNEQFF. CDR3 DNA sequence: TGTGCCAGCACTGAGAGCTCCTACAATGAGCAGTTCTTC. This sequence joins TRBV6-1 and TRBJ2-1, with no clear D. The CDR3 sequence is 13 residues long. Trimming cost V 7 bases and J 0 bases, with 7 bases left between them. CDR1 and CDR2 (germline): MNHNS, SASEGT.

The CDR3: CASSEGRGSGSSYNEQFF. The CDR3 DNA follows: TGTGCCAGCAGTGAAGGGAGAGGTAGCGGGAGCTCCTACAATGAGCAGTTCTTC. The chain couples TRBV6-1 to TRBJ2-1; 9 nucleotides align to TRBD2. Germline V gives CDR1 MNHNS, CDR2 SASEGT. Losses at the gene ends were 1 base for V and 0 bases for J; bases not matched to a gene: 7. There are 18 residues in the CDR3.

CDR3 DNA sequence: TGTGCCAGCAGTTTACGGGGAAGCACTGAAGCTTTCTTT. Protein: CASSLRGSTEAFF. The chain couples TRBV28 to TRBJ1-1; D gene unclear. CDR1 is MDHEN, CDR2 SYDVKM, per germline. Deletions cut 2 bases from V and 4 bases from J, with 8 bases between. The length of the CDR3 is 13 residues.

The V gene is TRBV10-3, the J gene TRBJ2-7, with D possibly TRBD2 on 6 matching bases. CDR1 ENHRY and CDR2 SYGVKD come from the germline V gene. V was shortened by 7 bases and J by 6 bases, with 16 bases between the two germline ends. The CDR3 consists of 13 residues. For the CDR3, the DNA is TGTGCCATCACCGGGACTGCGTTAGGCGAGCAGTACTTC. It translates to CAITGTALGEQYF.

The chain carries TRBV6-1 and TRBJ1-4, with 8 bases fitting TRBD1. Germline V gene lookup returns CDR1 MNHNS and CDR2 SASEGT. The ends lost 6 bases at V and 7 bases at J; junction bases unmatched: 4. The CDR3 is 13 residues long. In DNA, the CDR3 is TGTGCCAGCAGAACAGGGGGGGGTGAAAAACTGTTTTTT. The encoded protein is CASRTGGGEKLFF.

CDR3 sequence (DNA): TGCGCCAGCAGCCGAAGAGAGATGAGAGGGGGTACCGGGGAGCTGTTTTTT. It is translated as CASSRREMRGGTGELFF. The chain couples TRBV4-1 to TRBJ2-2; D possibly corresponds to TRBD1 (6 bases). The V gene lost 4 bases and the J gene lost 5 bases, with 20 bases spanning the gap. Germline CDR1 is MGHRA and CDR2 is YSYEKL. CDR3 length: 17 amino acids.

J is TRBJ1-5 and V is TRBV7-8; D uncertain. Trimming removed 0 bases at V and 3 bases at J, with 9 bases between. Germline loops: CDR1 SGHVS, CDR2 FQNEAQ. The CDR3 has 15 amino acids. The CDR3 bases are TGTGCCAGCAGCTTAGCGCGGCTGATCAATCAGCCCCAGCATTTT. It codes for CASSLARLINQPQHF.

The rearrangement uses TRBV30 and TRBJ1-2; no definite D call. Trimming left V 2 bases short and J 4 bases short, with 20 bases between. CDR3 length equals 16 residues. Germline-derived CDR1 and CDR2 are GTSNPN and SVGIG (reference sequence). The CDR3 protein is CAWSRLRADGIYGYTF. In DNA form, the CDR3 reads TGTGCCTGGAGTAGACTAAGAGCCGATGGGATCTATGGCTACACCTTC.

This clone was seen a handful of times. CDR3 bases: TGTGCCAGCAGTTACAGAGGGGGCAGAACCTACGAGCAGTACTTC. The encoded protein is CASSYRGGRTYEQYF. The gene calls are TRBV6-5 and TRBJ2-7, with TRBD1 matching over 7 bases. Germline CDR1 and CDR2: MNHEY and SVGAGI. V shed 2 bases and J 2 bases; nucleotides not matched to a gene: 6. This CDR3 contains 15 residues.

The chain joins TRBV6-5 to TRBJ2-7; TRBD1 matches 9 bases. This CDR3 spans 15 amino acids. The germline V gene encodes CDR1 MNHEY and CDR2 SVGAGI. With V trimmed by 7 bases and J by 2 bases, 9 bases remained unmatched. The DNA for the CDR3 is TGTGCCAGCATCGTCGGGACAGGGAACACCTACGAGCAGTACTTC. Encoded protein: CASIVGTGNTYEQYF.

Here the CDR3 DNA reads TGTGCCAGCAGTGAAGTCTTGGGGGGGGACTGGAACACTGAAGCTTTCTTT. It is translated as CASSEVLGGDWNTEAFF. This chain joins TRBV2 and TRBJ1-1, with a possible D match to TRBD1 (5 bases). Looked up from germline, CDR1 is SNHLY and CDR2 is FYNNEI. CDR3 length: 17 amino acids. V dropped 1 base and J dropped 1 base, with 16 bases sitting between them.

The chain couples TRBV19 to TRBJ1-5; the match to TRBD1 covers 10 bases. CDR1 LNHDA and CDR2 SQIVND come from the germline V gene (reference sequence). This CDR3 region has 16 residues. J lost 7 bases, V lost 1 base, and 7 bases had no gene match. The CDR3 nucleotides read TGTGCCAGTAGTATAGGACAGACAGGGGGCGTGCAGCCCCAGCATTTT. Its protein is CASSIGQTGGVQPQHF.

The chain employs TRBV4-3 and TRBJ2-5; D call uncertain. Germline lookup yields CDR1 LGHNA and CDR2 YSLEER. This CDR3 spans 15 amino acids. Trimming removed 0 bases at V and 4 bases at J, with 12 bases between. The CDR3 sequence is CASSQDRVTGETQYF. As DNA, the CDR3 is TGCGCCAGCAGCCAAGACCGGGTAACGGGAGAGACCCAGTACTTC.

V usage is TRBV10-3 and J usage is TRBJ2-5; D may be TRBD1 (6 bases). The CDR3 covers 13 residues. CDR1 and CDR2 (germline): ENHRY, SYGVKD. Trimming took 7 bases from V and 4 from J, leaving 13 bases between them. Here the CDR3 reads CAITRTVGETQYF. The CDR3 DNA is TGTGCCATCACCCGGACAGTTGGAGAGACCCAGTACTTC.

This CDR3 is CASSPLGPGRGTDNEQFF. CDR3 nucleotide sequence: TGTGCCAGTAGTCCCCTAGGTCCAGGCAGGGGTACGGACAATGAGCAGTTCTTC. This chain joins TRBV19 and TRBJ2-1; D may be TRBD1 (6 bases). The CDR3 totals 18 residues. V was pared by 5 bases and J by 5 bases, with 25 bases between. Germline V CDR1 and CDR2: LNHDA, SQIVND (reference sequence).

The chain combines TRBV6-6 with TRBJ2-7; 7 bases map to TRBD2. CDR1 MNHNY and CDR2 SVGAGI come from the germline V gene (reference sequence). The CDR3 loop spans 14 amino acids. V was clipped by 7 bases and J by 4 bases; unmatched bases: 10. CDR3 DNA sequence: TGTGCCAGCACCCCGGGAGGTTCGGGATACGAGCAGTACTTC. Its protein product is CASTPGGSGYEQYF.